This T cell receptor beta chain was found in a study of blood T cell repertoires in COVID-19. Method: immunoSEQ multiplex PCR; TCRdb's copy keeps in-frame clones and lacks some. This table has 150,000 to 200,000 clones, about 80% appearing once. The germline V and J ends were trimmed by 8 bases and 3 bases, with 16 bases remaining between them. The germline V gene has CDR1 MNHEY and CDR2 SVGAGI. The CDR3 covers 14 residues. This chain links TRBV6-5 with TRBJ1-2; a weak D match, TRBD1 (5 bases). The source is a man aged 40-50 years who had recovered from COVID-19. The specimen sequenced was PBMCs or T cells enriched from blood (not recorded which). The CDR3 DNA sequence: TGTGCCAGCTACGGACCAGGGATCCACTATGGCTACACCTTC. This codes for CASYGPGIHYGYTF.